This T cell receptor (beta chain) was found in a study of blood T cells in healthy people across ages. Overall study findings and caveats: Per-million-T-cell TCR beta diversity fell roughly linearly with age. Estimates of total diversity, which came from one million sequenced T cells, were considered to be underestimates.

A sample-barcoded 5' primer and a J-beta primer mix were used in a second PCR of about 7 to 11 cycles. A template-switch adaptor that had 12 random nucleotides put a tag on each cDNA molecule. TCRdb reprocessed the 5' RACE reads via MiXCR and lists one record per CDR3 protein. The sample consists of about 730,000 distinct CDR3 sequences, about 40% of them appearing once. A minimum of 6.5 million PBMCs was isolated per sample. This clonotype has only a few counts. What it binds is not known. Trimming removed 2 bases from V and 1 base from J, with 5 bases in between. CDR1 MNHEY and CDR2 SVGAGI come from the germline V gene. The CDR3 is made up of 13 amino acids.

What was sequenced was blood. The sequence was obtained from a woman aged 55-70 years in good health. The rearrangement links TRBV6-5 to TRBJ1-2; no clear D gene. The CDR3 DNA follows: TGTGCCAGCAGTTACCAGGATAACTATGGCTACACCTTC. This encodes CASSYQDNYGYTF.